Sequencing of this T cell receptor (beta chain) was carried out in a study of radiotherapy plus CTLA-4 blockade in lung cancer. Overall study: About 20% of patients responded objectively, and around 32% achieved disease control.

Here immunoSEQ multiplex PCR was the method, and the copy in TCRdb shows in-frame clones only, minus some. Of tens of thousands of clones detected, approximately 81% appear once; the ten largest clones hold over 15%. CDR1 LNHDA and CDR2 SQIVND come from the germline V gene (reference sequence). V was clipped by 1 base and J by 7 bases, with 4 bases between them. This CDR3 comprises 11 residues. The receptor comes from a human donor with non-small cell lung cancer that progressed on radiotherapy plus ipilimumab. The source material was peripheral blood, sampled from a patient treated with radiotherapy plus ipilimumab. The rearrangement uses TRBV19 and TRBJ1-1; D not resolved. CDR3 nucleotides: TGTGCCAGTAGTATAGGCAGTGAAGCTTTCTTT. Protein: CASSIGSEAFF.